This entry concerns a single TCR beta chain. V was pared by 5 bases and J by 1 base, with 3 bases of the junction left unmatched. CDR1 MDHEN and CDR2 SYDVKM come from the germline V gene. The CDR3 runs to 16 residues. These data are taken from a study of beta chain features in type 1 diabetes. Reverse transcribing all isolated RNA meant expressed TCRB transcripts were sequenced. Repertoires were generated with immunoSEQ multiplex PCR, while TCRdb's copy carries only in-frame clones and drops some. The table has fewer than 400,000 clones, roughly 8% seen once; the top ten hold under 0.5%. V is TRBV28 and J is TRBJ2-5, with TRBD2 matching 14 bases. This receptor was identified in a woman younger than 35 in good health. The sequenced material came from central memory CD4+ T cells from blood. This CDR3 is CASSTTSGRVQETQYF. The CDR3 DNA follows: TGTGCCAGCAGTACGACTAGCGGGAGGGTCCAAGAGACCCAGTACTTC.